The 29 T cell receptor beta chains below come from one sample, sequenced in a study of blood T cell repertoires in COVID-19. Here immunoSEQ multiplex PCR was the method, and the copy in TCRdb shows in-frame clones only, minus some. The sample carries under 150,000 clones, 81% recorded once. Input material: peripheral blood. The receptor source for this set is a man aged 45-65 years with acute or convalescent COVID-19.

The V and J genes are TRBV9 and TRBJ1-5; no clear D. Trimming cost V 0 bases and J 1 base, with 8 bases left between them. Germline CDR1 reads SGDLS; CDR2 reads YYNGEE. The CDR3 runs 15 residues. Here the CDR3 reads CASSVAGKSNQPQHF. In DNA, the CDR3 is TGTGCCAGCAGCGTAGCGGGGAAGAGCAATCAGCCCCAGCATTTT.

The chain's CDR3 is CASSYGQPIYNSPLHF. The CDR3 DNA follows: TGTGCCAGCAGTTATGGACAGCCTATCTATAATTCACCCCTCCACTTT. The V call is TRBV5-4, the J call TRBJ1-6; TRBD1 might be the D (6 bases). The V end lost 5 bases, the J end lost 3 bases, and 15 bases lay between the germline ends. Per germline, CDR1 SGHNT and CDR2 YYREEE (reference sequence). CDR3 length: 16 amino acids.

The V gene is TRBV29-1, the J gene TRBJ1-1, with 7 bases identical to TRBD1. The ends lost 6 bases at V and 0 bases at J; junction bases unmatched: 4. CDR1 is SQVTM, CDR2 ANQGSEA, per germline. This CDR3 is 13 amino acids long. The CDR3 here is CSVVGQMNTEAFF. Written as DNA, the CDR3 is TGCAGCGTCGTGGGACAGATGAACACTGAAGCTTTCTTT.

This rearrangement joins TRBV9 to TRBJ2-2, with 11 bases lining up with TRBD2. Germline V gene sequence: CDR1 SGDLS, CDR2 YYNGEE. The V and J ends lost 3 bases and 5 bases, in that order; junction bases with no gene match: 6. The CDR3 contains 16 residues. The CDR3 DNA follows: TGTGCCAGCAGCGCTCGACTAGCGGGGACGACCGGGGAGCTGTTTTTT. Protein: CASSARLAGTTGELFF.

This chain connects TRBV9 to TRBJ2-7; 7 bases align to TRBD1. V shed 2 bases, J shed 2 bases, and the junction held 7 bases outside the gene matches. CDR1 SGDLS and CDR2 YYNGEE come from the germline V gene. The CDR3 length is 15 residues. CDR3 DNA: TGTGCCAGCAGCGTCACGGGGCAGGGGGCCTACGAGCAGTACTTC. Protein product: CASSVTGQGAYEQYF.

This chain uses TRBV5-6 with TRBJ2-3; the D gene is possibly TRBD1 (6 bases). CDR3 length equals 15 residues. The ends were cut back, 3 bases at V and 1 base at J, with 12 bases in the middle. In germline, CDR1 is SGHDT, CDR2 YYEEEE. The CDR3: CASSWAGAGTDTQYF. The CDR3 DNA reads as TGTGCCAGCAGCTGGGCAGGGGCTGGCACAGATACGCAGTATTTT.

The J gene is TRBJ1-1, the V gene TRBV5-5; a possible D gene is TRBD1 (5 bases). CDR1 and CDR2 from the germline V gene are SGHKS and YYEKEE (reference sequence). CDR3 length: 14 residues. The ends were cut back, 4 bases at V and 1 base at J, with 11 bases in the middle. CDR3: CASSLSRGNTEAFF. The CDR3 nucleotides read TGTGCCAGCAGCCTCTCAAGGGGGAACACTGAAGCTTTCTTT.

The chain uses TRBV5-1 and TRBJ2-3, with D possibly matching TRBD2 (6 bases). Trimming stripped 0 bases from V and 1 base from J, with 15 bases between. This CDR3 is 17 amino acids long. CDR1 is SGHRS and CDR2 is YFSETQ in the germline V gene. The CDR3 region is CASSLAGGASRTDTQYF. The CDR3 DNA is TGCGCCAGCAGCTTGGCCGGAGGGGCCAGCCGCACAGATACGCAGTATTTT.

The rearrangement joins TRBV7-8 to TRBJ1-1; D possibly corresponds to TRBD1 (5 bases). Germline V gene data show CDR1 as SGHVS and CDR2 as FQNEAQ. This CDR3 region has 17 residues. Trimming took off 0 bases at V and 1 base at J, with 15 bases between the two ends. The CDR3 sequence is CASSLARVFGGNTEAFF. CDR3 DNA sequence: TGTGCCAGCAGCTTAGCCCGGGTTTTCGGGGGGAACACTGAAGCTTTCTTT.

V is TRBV5-4 and J is TRBJ1-6; 9 nucleotides agree with TRBD1. In germline, CDR1 is SGHNT, CDR2 YYREEE (reference sequence). This CDR3 spans 16 amino acids. With V trimmed by 4 bases and J by 7 bases, 9 bases remained unmatched. In DNA, the CDR3 is TGTGCCAGCAGCGGCGGGACAGGGCGTGACAATTCACCCCTCCACTTT. Protein product: CASSGGTGRDNSPLHF.

This clone appeared once. The V and J genes are TRBV7-3 and TRBJ2-3; 8 bases are a match to TRBD2. Germline CDR1 reads SGHTA; CDR2 reads FQGTGA. Unmatched junction bases numbered 4, after V lost 1 base and J lost 4 bases. The CDR3 spans 15 residues. Here the CDR3 DNA reads TGTGCCAGCAGCTTAAGCGGGGGGTTTCCAGATACGCAGTATTTT. Translated: CASSLSGGFPDTQYF.

J is TRBJ1-2 and V is TRBV6-5; 8 bases align to TRBD1. This CDR3 is built from 14 residues. The J segment lost 6 bases and the V segment lost 7 bases, leaving 10 bases of the junction unmatched. In germline, CDR1 is MNHEY, CDR2 SVGAGI. CDR3 DNA sequence: TGTGCCAGCACGGTAGACTGGACAGGGAATGGCTACACCTTC. The encoded protein is CASTVDWTGNGYTF.

V usage is TRBV4-2 and J usage is TRBJ1-5; D is unclear. The V end was cut by 0 bases, the J end by 6 bases, with 12 bases between. Germline CDR1 reads LGHNA; CDR2 reads YNFKEQ. This CDR3 has 15 amino acids. CDR3: CASSQDRVEGQPQHF. CDR3 in DNA: TGTGCCAGCAGCCAAGATAGGGTAGAGGGTCAGCCCCAGCATTTT.

The chain is built from TRBV6-5 and TRBJ1-1, with 9 nucleotides matching TRBD1. CDR1 MNHEY and CDR2 SVGAGI come from the germline V gene. The CDR3 runs 14 residues. V was pared by 6 bases and J by 2 bases, with 4 bases of the junction left unmatched. In DNA form, the CDR3 reads TGTGCCAGCAGGGATACAGGGGGCAACACTGAAGCTTTCTTT. It codes for CASRDTGGNTEAFF.

The V gene is TRBV5-1, the J gene TRBJ2-1; TRBD2 might be the D (5 bases). The CDR3 consists of 15 residues. The V gene lost 3 bases and the J gene lost 5 bases, with 15 bases spanning the gap. Germline loops: CDR1 SGHRS, CDR2 YFSETQ. The CDR3 nucleotides read TGCGCCAGCAGCTCTTTCCGGGGTTTCGACAATGAGCAGTTCTTC. Protein sequence: CASSSFRGFDNEQFF.

The chain is built from TRBV4-2 and TRBJ1-2; 8 bases match TRBD1. Germline values: CDR1 LGHNA, CDR2 YNFKEQ. Trimming took 1 base from V and 4 from J; bases not matched to a gene: 5. This CDR3 contains 15 residues. The CDR3 is CASSQVLTGGYGYTF. As DNA, the CDR3 is TGTGCCAGCAGCCAAGTTCTCACAGGGGGCTATGGCTACACCTTC.

The chain recombines TRBV5-1 with TRBJ2-1; tentatively, D is TRBD1 (5 bases). V was pared by 4 bases and J by 0 bases, with 8 bases between. CDR3 length equals 14 residues. Per the germline V gene, CDR1 is SGHRS and CDR2 is YFSETQ. CDR3 nucleotides: TGCGCCAGCAGCGTGGACACCTCCTACAATGAGCAGTTCTTC. This gives the protein CASSVDTSYNEQFF.

The chain employs TRBV6-5 and TRBJ1-1; 8 nucleotides align to TRBD1. V gave up 6 bases and J gave up 4 bases; unmatched junction bases: 7. The CDR3 is 14 amino acids. Per germline, CDR1 MNHEY and CDR2 SVGAGI. The CDR3 nucleotides read TGTGCCAGCAGGGGCGGACAGGGTAGCACTGAAGCTTTCTTT. Translated: CASRGGQGSTEAFF.

J is TRBJ1-3 and V is TRBV3-1 (or the pseudogene TRBV3-2), with D uncertain. V dropped 4 bases and J dropped 8 bases, with 12 bases sitting between them. This CDR3 region has 13 residues. Germline V gives CDR1 LGHDT, CDR2 YNNKEL (reference sequence). CDR3: CASSPVGVDTIYF. The CDR3 region has the DNA TGTGCCAGCAGCCCAGTGGGCGTGGACACCATATATTTT.

This clone was observed once. The chain couples TRBV2 to TRBJ1-2; 8 nucleotides match TRBD1. Germline V lookup: CDR1 SNHLY, CDR2 FYNNEI. The CDR3 consists of 14 residues. V was pared by 5 bases and J by 4 bases, with 6 bases of the junction left unmatched. The DNA of the CDR3 is TGTGCCAGCAGTCGGACAGGGAATGCCTATGGCTACACCTTC. Translation gives CASSRTGNAYGYTF.

The chain employs TRBV3-1 (or the pseudogene TRBV3-2) and TRBJ1-6; 10 bases map to TRBD1. With V trimmed by 4 bases and J by 10 bases, 7 bases remained unmatched. The CDR3 is 15 amino acids. Germline CDR1 reads LGHDT; CDR2 reads YNNKEL (reference sequence). The DNA for the CDR3 is TGTGCCAGCAGCCTCCGGACAGGGGGAAAGTCACCCCTCCACTTT. Encoded protein: CASSLRTGGKSPLHF.

The rearrangement links TRBV20-1 to TRBJ2-7, with D possibly matching TRBD1 (5 bases). Trimming took off 3 bases at V and 1 base at J, with 13 bases between the two ends. This CDR3 is built from 14 residues. Germline V gives CDR1 DFQATT, CDR2 SNEGSKA (reference sequence). CDR3 bases: TGCAGTGCTAGTTATCAGGGAAAATCCTACGAGCAGTACTTC. It encodes CSASYQGKSYEQYF.

The rearrangement uses TRBV19 and TRBJ1-2; D perhaps matches TRBD1 (5 bases). Trimming took off 3 bases at V and 2 bases at J, with 13 bases between the two ends. Germline loops: CDR1 LNHDA, CDR2 SQIVND (reference sequence). This CDR3 comprises 15 residues. In DNA form, the CDR3 reads TGTGCCAGTAGTATGTGGGGCCGACAGAACTATGGCTACACCTTC. Translated: CASSMWGRQNYGYTF.

This chain links TRBV5-4 with TRBJ1-4; the D is unclear. This CDR3 comprises 14 residues. The germline gives CDR1 SGHNT, CDR2 YYREEE (reference sequence). Trimming removed 0 bases from V and 8 bases from J, with 11 bases in between. CDR3 sequence: CASSLDALGEKLFF. In DNA form, the CDR3 reads TGTGCCAGCAGCTTGGACGCCCTCGGGGAAAAACTGTTTTTT.

This clone is a singleton in its sample. This sequence joins TRBV30 and TRBJ1-5; 7 nucleotides agree with TRBD1. The ends lost 5 bases at V and 0 bases at J; junction bases unmatched: 7. Germline values: CDR1 GTSNPN, CDR2 SVGIG (reference sequence). CDR3 length: 15 residues. CDR3 coding DNA: TGTGCCTGGTCGGAGGGGGCTTATAGCAATCAGCCCCAGCATTTT. Translated, it gives CAWSEGAYSNQPQHF.

This chain uses TRBV3-1 (or the pseudogene TRBV3-2) with TRBJ1-1; maybe TRBD1 (5 bases). This CDR3 contains 16 residues. Per germline, CDR1 LGHDT and CDR2 YNNKEL (reference sequence). V shed 4 bases and J shed 2 bases, with 17 bases lying between them. The CDR3 sequence is CASSRFARQGNTEAFF. For the CDR3, the DNA is TGTGCCAGCAGCCGCTTCGCTAGGCAGGGCAACACTGAAGCTTTCTTT.

The chain recombines TRBV5-6 with TRBJ1-2, with a possible D match to TRBD1 (6 bases). The CDR3 is 17 amino acids. With 4 bases removed from V and 2 bases from J, the gap between germline ends came to 21 bases. Germline CDR1 and CDR2: SGHDT and YYEEEE. The CDR3 region is CASSSRLYRAFNYGYTF. The CDR3, as DNA: TGTGCCAGCAGCAGTCGACTGTACAGGGCTTTCAACTATGGCTACACCTTC.

The CDR3 sequence: CASSSAGTRGTIYF. Written as DNA, the CDR3 is TGCGCCAGCAGCTCCGCCGGGACCAGGGGCACCATATATTTT. V usage is TRBV5-1 and J usage is TRBJ1-3; D might be TRBD1 (6 bases). The CDR3 length is 14 residues. The germline CDR1 and CDR2 sequences are SGHRS and YFSETQ. Trimming shortened V by 3 bases and J by 9 bases, and 16 bases separated the two germline ends.

The count of this clone is one. Other DNA sequences in the same sample also yield this CDR3. The chain has TRBV9 and TRBJ2-2; 7 nucleotides align to TRBD1. The germline gives CDR1 SGDLS, CDR2 YYNGEE. The CDR3 runs to 15 residues. V lost 2 bases to trimming and J lost 2 bases; unmatched junction nucleotides: 3. CDR3 nucleotides: TGTGCCAGCAGCGTCCGGACAGGAAACACCGGGGAGCTGTTTTTT. The encoded protein is CASSVRTGNTGELFF. Filled out from reference TRBV9 and TRBJ2-2, the complete variable domain reads DSGVTQTPKHLITATGQRVTLRCSPRSGDLSVYWYQQSLDQGLQFLIQYYNGEERAKGNILERFSAQQFPDLHSELNLSSLELGDSALYFCASSVRTGNTGELFFGEGSRLTVL.